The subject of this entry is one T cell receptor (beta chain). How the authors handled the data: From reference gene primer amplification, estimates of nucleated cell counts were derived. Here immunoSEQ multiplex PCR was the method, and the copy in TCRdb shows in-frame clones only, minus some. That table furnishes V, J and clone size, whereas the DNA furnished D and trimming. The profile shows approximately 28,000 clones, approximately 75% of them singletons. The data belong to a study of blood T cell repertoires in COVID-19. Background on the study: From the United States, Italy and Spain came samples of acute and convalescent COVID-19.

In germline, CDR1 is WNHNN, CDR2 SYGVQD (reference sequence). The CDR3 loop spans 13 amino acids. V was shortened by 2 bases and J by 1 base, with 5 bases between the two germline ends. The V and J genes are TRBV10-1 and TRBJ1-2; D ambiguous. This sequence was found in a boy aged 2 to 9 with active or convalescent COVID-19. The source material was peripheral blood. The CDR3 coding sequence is TGCGCCAGCAGTGAGGGGCTTAACTATGGCTACACCTTC. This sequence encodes CASSEGLNYGYTF.